The 22 T cell receptor beta chains presented below share a single source sample, sequenced in a study of control samples from healthy donors and cancer patients. The table came from immunoSEQ multiplex PCR; TCRdb's copy has only in-frame clones and leaves some out. Among approximately 140,000 clones listed, approximately 91% were seen once. Sequencing used blood. The receptor source for this set is a woman aged 30 to 39 in good health.

This chain uses TRBV4-1 with TRBJ2-1, with TRBD2 matching 7 bases. Germline lookup yields CDR1 MGHRA and CDR2 YSYEKL. Trimming removed 2 bases from V and 2 bases from J; junction bases left unmatched: 6. The CDR3 consists of 16 residues. CDR3 residues: CASSQHREAPYNEQFF. In DNA, the CDR3 is TGCGCCAGCAGCCAACACCGGGAGGCACCCTACAATGAGCAGTTCTTC.

The chain is built from TRBV10-1 and TRBJ2-7; no reliable D call. Germline-derived CDR1 and CDR2 are WNHNN and SYGVQD (reference sequence). V dropped 0 bases and J dropped 0 bases, with 9 bases sitting between them. The CDR3 spans 15 residues. This CDR3 reads CASSESGRPSYEQYF. The CDR3 nucleotides are TGCGCCAGCAGTGAGTCGGGCAGACCCTCCTACGAGCAGTACTTC.

V and J are TRBV7-9 and TRBJ2-7; the D gene is possibly TRBD2 (6 bases). From germline, CDR1 is SEHNR and CDR2 FQNEAQ (reference sequence). CDR3 length: 12 amino acids. Between the trimmed V and J ends, which lost 2 bases and 4 bases, there was a span of 6 bases. CDR3 sequence: CASSLSGYEQYF. CDR3 nucleotides: TGTGCCAGCAGCTTAAGCGGGTACGAGCAGTACTTC. The entire variable domain, with the rest obtained from reference TRBV7-9 and TRBJ2-7, is as follows: DTGVSQNPRHKITKRGQNVTFRCDPISEHNRLYWYRQTLGQGPEFLTYFQNEAQLEKSRLLSDRFSAERPKGSFSTLEIQRTEQGDSAMYLCASSLSGYEQYFGPGTRLTVT.

V is TRBV2 and J is TRBJ1-6; D is unclear. V was pared by 3 bases and J by 8 bases, with 14 bases between. This CDR3 region has 15 residues. The germline gives CDR1 SNHLY, CDR2 FYNNEI. CDR3 region: CASSEQVPYHSPLHF. The CDR3 region has the DNA TGTGCCAGCAGTGAGCAGGTTCCATACCATTCACCCCTCCACTTT.

This clone was seen only once. The chain combines TRBV20-1 with TRBJ1-3; 9 bases are a match to TRBD1. The CDR3 is 14 residues long. The germline V gene has CDR1 DFQATT and CDR2 SNEGSKA (reference sequence). Losses at the gene ends were 3 bases for V and 8 bases for J; bases not matched to a gene: 8. The CDR3 DNA reads TGCAGTGCTAGTGAAGGGACAGGGAGAGACACCATATATTTT. Translating it yields CSASEGTGRDTIYF.

The gene calls are TRBV6-5 and TRBJ2-5; 9 nucleotides match TRBD1. The CDR3 has 15 residues. V shed 2 bases, J shed 3 bases, and the junction held 4 bases outside the gene matches. The germline gives CDR1 MNHEY, CDR2 SVGAGI. This CDR3 reads CASSYTGGGEETQYF. The CDR3 bases are TGTGCCAGCAGTTACACAGGGGGCGGAGAAGAGACCCAGTACTTC.

V is TRBV10-3 and J is TRBJ2-3, with D unresolved. CDR3 length: 11 residues. Germline V gene lookup returns CDR1 ENHRY and CDR2 SYGVKD. Trimming removed 8 bases at V and 6 bases at J, with 9 bases between. The CDR3 bases are TGTGCCATCGGATATACCGATACGCAGTATTTT. Translation: CAIGYTDTQYF.

V gene TRBV11-2 combines with J gene TRBJ2-3; 9 nucleotides match TRBD2. Germline V gene lookup returns CDR1 SGHAT and CDR2 FQNNGV. The CDR3 is 16 residues long. V gave up 0 bases and J gave up 4 bases; unmatched junction bases: 5. The CDR3, as DNA: TGTGCCAGCAGCTTAGAGGGCGGGAGGGCCGCAGATACGCAGTATTTT. Its protein is CASSLEGGRAADTQYF. The full variable domain, its missing parts supplied by reference TRBV11-2 and TRBJ2-3, is EAGVAQSPRYKIIEKRQSVAFWCNPISGHATLYWYQQILGQGPKLLIQFQNNGVVDDSQLPKDRFSAERLKGVDSTLKIQPAKLEDSAVYLCASSLEGGRAADTQYFGPGTRLTVL.

The chain links TRBV3-1 (or the pseudogene TRBV3-2) to TRBJ2-1, with a tentative D call TRBD2 (6 bases). Germline loops: CDR1 LGHDT, CDR2 YNNKEL (reference sequence). With 4 bases removed from V and 3 bases from J, the gap between germline ends came to 10 bases. This CDR3 contains 14 residues. CDR3 sequence reads: CASSLWDFYNEQFF. In DNA, the CDR3 is TGTGCCAGCAGCCTCTGGGACTTCTACAATGAGCAGTTCTTC.

This chain joins TRBV18 and TRBJ2-7; 9 bases map to TRBD1. Germline CDR1 and CDR2: KGHSH and LQKENI. The V and J ends lost 0 bases and 5 bases, in that order; junction bases with no gene match: 8. This CDR3 is 16 amino acids long. The CDR3 DNA reads TGTGCCAGCTCACCACCTGAAACAGGGGGCGACCACGAGCAGTACTTC. Translated, it gives CASSPPETGGDHEQYF.

This clone was counted a single time. The V and J genes are TRBV19 and TRBJ2-1, with D possibly matching TRBD1 (5 bases). V dropped 2 bases and J dropped 6 bases, with 11 bases sitting between them. This CDR3 is 14 amino acids long. Germline lookup yields CDR1 LNHDA and CDR2 SQIVND (reference sequence). This chain's CDR3 is CASSITRASNEQFF. CDR3 nucleotides: TGTGCCAGTAGTATAACCAGGGCTAGCAATGAGCAGTTCTTC.

This chain connects TRBV6-6 to TRBJ1-4; D gene unclear. V was shortened by 2 bases and J by 3 bases, with 7 bases between the two germline ends. Germline lookup yields CDR1 MNHNY and CDR2 SVGAGI (reference sequence). This CDR3 contains 14 residues. The CDR3 sequence: CASSYGGSNEKLFF. The CDR3 nucleotides read TGTGCCAGCAGTTACGGCGGCTCTAATGAAAAACTGTTTTTT.

The table lists this clone with a count of one. The chain couples TRBV30 to TRBJ2-1; D perhaps matches TRBD1 (6 bases). The ends were cut back, 0 bases at V and 10 bases at J, with 16 bases in the middle. Germline V lookup: CDR1 GTSNPN, CDR2 SVGIG (reference sequence). The CDR3 length is 14 residues. CDR3 sequence (DNA): TGTGCCTGGAGTGTAACAGGGTCGGGTGACGAGCAGTTCTTC. This translates into CAWSVTGSGDEQFF.

This rearrangement joins TRBV5-1 to TRBJ2-7; D is undetermined. The CDR3 extends over 13 amino acids. In germline, CDR1 is SGHRS, CDR2 YFSETQ. The V end lost 0 bases, the J end lost 4 bases, and 8 bases lay between the germline ends. The CDR3 sequence: CASSLGELYEQYF. Written as DNA, the CDR3 is TGCGCCAGCAGCTTGGGGGAACTTTACGAGCAGTACTTC. Drawing the rest from reference TRBV5-1 and TRBJ2-7, the complete variable domain is KAGVTQTPRYLIKTRGQQVTLSCSPISGHRSVSWYQQTPGQGLQFLFEYFSETQRNKGNFPGRFSGRQFSNSRSEMNVSTLELGDSALYLCASSLGELYEQYFGPGTRLTVT.

Here the CDR3 DNA reads TGTGCCAGCAGTTACTCCCGAGACACGGCCTACGAGCAGTACTTC. Translating gives CASSYSRDTAYEQYF. The chain joins TRBV6-5 to TRBJ2-7; the D is unclear. The CDR3 is made up of 15 amino acids. Germline V gene data show CDR1 as MNHEY and CDR2 as SVGAGI. The V and J ends lost 0 bases and 2 bases respectively, with 11 bases between them.

The rearrangement links TRBV4-1 to TRBJ1-5, with D perhaps TRBD1 (5 bases). Germline V gene sequence: CDR1 MGHRA, CDR2 YSYEKL. The V and J ends lost 0 bases and 4 bases respectively, with 13 bases between them. There are 16 residues in the CDR3. The DNA for the CDR3 is TGCGCCAGCAGCCAAGAGTTACAGGCTAAAAATCAGCCCCAGCATTTT. It codes for CASSQELQAKNQPQHF.

The rearrangement joins TRBV15 to TRBJ2-5; TRBD1 agrees at 7 bases. The trim removed 5 bases at V and 5 bases at J, leaving 8 bases unmatched. Germline CDR1 and CDR2: LNHNV and YYDKDF (reference sequence). This CDR3 is 14 amino acids long. The CDR3 spells CATSPILQGETQYF. The CDR3 coding sequence is TGTGCCACCAGCCCTATATTACAGGGGGAGACCCAGTACTTC.

V is TRBV2 and J is TRBJ2-1, with TRBD2 identical over 13 bases. Germline CDR1 SNHLY, CDR2 FYNNEI. J lost 6 bases, V lost 5 bases, and 4 bases had no gene match. The length of the CDR3 is 15 residues. CDR3 residues: CASSTGTSGTNEQFF. In DNA, the CDR3 is TGTGCCAGCAGTACCGGGACTAGCGGGACCAATGAGCAGTTCTTC. The full variable domain, completed using reference TRBV2 and TRBJ2-1, is EPEVTQTPSHQVTQMGQEVILRCVPISNHLYFYWYRQILGQKVEFLVSFYNNEISEKSEIFDDQFSVERPDGSNFTLKIRSTKLEDSAMYFCASSTGTSGTNEQFFGPGTRLTVL.

The J gene is TRBJ1-6, the V gene TRBV5-4; 9 nucleotides align to TRBD1. Germline loops: CDR1 SGHNT, CDR2 YYREEE (reference sequence). Trimming cost V 4 bases and J 10 bases; bases outside gene matches: 9. The CDR3 length is 15 residues. The CDR3 spells CASSLPGTGTSPLHF. CDR3 bases: TGTGCCAGCAGCCTCCCCGGGACAGGGACCTCACCCCTCCACTTT.

This rearrangement joins TRBV28 to TRBJ2-7, with 7 bases aligning to TRBD1. The CDR3 runs to 15 residues. The V and J ends lost 6 bases and 0 bases, in that order; junction bases with no gene match: 8. Germline loops: CDR1 MDHEN, CDR2 SYDVKM. CDR3 sequence: CASRPTDRVSYEQYF. The CDR3 DNA reads as TGTGCCAGCAGACCCACCGACAGGGTCTCCTACGAGCAGTACTTC.

About this clone: A junction boundary mismatches the germline segment, possibly from a read error. The chain couples TRBV7-7 to TRBJ1-1; tentative D call: TRBD1 (5 bases). The length of the CDR3 is 13 residues. Germline lookup yields CDR1 SSHAT and CDR2 FNYEAQ (reference sequence). CDR3 DNA sequence: TGTGCTAGCAGCCCTTCCCCGGGGGATGAAGCTTTCTTT. Translated: CASSPSPGDEAFF. The whole variable domain, filled in from reference TRBV7-7 and TRBJ1-1, reads GAGVSQSPRYKVTKRGQDVTLRCDPISSHATLYWYQQALGQGPEFLTYFNYEAQPDKSGLPSDRFSAERPEGSISTLTIQRTEQRDSAMYRCASSPSPGDEAFFGQGTRLTVV.

J is TRBJ1-2 and V is TRBV11-2; the D gene is possibly TRBD1 (5 bases). Deletions cut 5 bases from V and 1 base from J, with 17 bases between. CDR3 length: 16 residues. Germline-derived CDR1 and CDR2 are SGHAT and FQNNGV. The CDR3 nucleotides read TGTGCCAGCAGCCCCGGCTCCGGGGGAGGTAACTATGGCTACACCTTC. Translating gives CASSPGSGGGNYGYTF.